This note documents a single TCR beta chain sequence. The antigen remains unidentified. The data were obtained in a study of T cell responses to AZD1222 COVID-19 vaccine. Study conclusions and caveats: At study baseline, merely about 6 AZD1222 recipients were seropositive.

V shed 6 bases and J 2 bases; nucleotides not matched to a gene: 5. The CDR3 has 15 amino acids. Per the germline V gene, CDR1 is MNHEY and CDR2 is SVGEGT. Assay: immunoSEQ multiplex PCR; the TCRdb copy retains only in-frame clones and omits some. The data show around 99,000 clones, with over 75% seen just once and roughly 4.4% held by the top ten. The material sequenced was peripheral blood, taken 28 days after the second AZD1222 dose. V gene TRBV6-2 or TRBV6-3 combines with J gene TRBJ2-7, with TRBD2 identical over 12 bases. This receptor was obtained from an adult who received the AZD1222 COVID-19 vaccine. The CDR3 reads CASSLTSGGPYEQYF. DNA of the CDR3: TGTGCCAGCAGCTTGACTAGCGGGGGTCCCTACGAGCAGTACTTC.